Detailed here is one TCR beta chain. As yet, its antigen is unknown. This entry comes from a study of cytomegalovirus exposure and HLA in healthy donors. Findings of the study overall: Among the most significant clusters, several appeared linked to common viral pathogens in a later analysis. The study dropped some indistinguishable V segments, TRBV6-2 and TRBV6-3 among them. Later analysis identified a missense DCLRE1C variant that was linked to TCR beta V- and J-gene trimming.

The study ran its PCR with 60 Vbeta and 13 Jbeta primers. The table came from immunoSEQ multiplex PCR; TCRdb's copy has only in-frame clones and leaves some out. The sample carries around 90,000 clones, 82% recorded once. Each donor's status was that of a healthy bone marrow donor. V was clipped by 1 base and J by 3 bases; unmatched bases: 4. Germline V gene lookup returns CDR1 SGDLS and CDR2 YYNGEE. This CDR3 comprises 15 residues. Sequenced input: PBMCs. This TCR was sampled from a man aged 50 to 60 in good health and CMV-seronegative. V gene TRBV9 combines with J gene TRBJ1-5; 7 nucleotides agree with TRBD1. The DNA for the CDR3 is TGTGCCAGCAGCGTAACCGACAGGGTCAATCAGCCCCAGCATTTT. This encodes CASSVTDRVNQPQHF. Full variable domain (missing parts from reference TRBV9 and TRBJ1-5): DSGVTQTPKHLITATGQRVTLRCSPRSGDLSVYWYQQSLDQGLQFLIQYYNGEERAKGNILERFSAQQFPDLHSELNLSSLELGDSALYFCASSVTDRVNQPQHFGDGTRLSIL.